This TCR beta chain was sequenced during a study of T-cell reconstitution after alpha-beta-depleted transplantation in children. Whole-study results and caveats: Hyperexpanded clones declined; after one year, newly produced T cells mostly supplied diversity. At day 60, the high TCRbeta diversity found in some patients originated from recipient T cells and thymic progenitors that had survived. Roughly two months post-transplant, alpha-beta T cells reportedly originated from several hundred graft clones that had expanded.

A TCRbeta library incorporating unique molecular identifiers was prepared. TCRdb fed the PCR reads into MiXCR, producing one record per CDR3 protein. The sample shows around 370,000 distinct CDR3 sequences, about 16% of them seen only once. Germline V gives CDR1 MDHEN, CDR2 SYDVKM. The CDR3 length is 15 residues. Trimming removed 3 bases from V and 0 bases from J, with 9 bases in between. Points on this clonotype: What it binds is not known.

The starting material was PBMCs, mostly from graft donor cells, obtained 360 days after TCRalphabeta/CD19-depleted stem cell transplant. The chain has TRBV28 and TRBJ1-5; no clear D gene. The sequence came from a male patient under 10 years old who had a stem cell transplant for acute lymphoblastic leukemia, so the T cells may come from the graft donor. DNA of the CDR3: TGTGCCAGCAGTTTCCCGGCCTATAGCAATCAGCCCCAGCATTTT. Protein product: CASSFPAYSNQPQHF.